This entry describes one T cell receptor beta chain. Using its own MiXCR run on the 5' RACE reads, TCRdb lists one record per CDR3 protein. The sample lists about 25,000 distinct CDR3 sequences; 6% to 7.5% were seen once. These data belong to a study of spatial heterogeneity in lung cancer. The time point was: sample taken at primary tumor resection. The CDR3 covers 15 residues. Germline loops: CDR1 MNHNS, CDR2 SASEGT. Trimming at V came to 0 bases and at J to 5 bases, leaving 5 bases not matched to a gene. The input for sequencing was PBMCs, taken at surgery. J is TRBJ2-5 and V is TRBV6-1; 8 nucleotides line up with TRBD1. The source of this sequence is a male donor with early-stage non-small cell lung cancer. CDR3 DNA: TGTGCCAGCAGTGAAGCGAGCAGGGGGCGGGAGACCCAGTACTTC. Protein sequence: CASSEASRGRETQYF.